The 32 T cell receptor beta chains in this list originate from one sample, sequenced in a study of cytomegalovirus exposure and HLA in healthy donors. The data were produced by immunoSEQ multiplex PCR, yet TCRdb's version contains in-frame clones alone and is incomplete. The sample yields 220,000 or so clones, about 93% seen once. The material sequenced was PBMCs. Receptors were obtained from a woman under 30 in good health and CMV-seronegative.

The chain uses TRBV30 and TRBJ2-7; 8 bases are a match to TRBD2. CDR3 length equals 13 residues. Germline V gene lookup returns CDR1 GTSNPN and CDR2 SVGIG (reference sequence). With 3 bases clipped from V and 3 bases from J, the junction kept 4 bases outside the gene matches. DNA of the CDR3: TGTGCCTGGAGCCCGGGGGGGGGCTACGAGCAGTACTTC. This codes for CAWSPGGGYEQYF.

This clone was detected a few times. The genes are TRBV9 and TRBJ1-1; D unclear. Deletions cut 4 bases from V and 6 bases from J, with 13 bases between. This CDR3 region has 13 residues. The germline gives CDR1 SGDLS, CDR2 YYNGEE. The DNA of the CDR3 is TGTGCCAGCAGCCCCACGGGAGGCGCTGAAGCTTTCTTT. Its translation is CASSPTGGAEAFF.

The rearrangement uses TRBV10-1 and TRBJ2-1; weak D call: TRBD2 (6 bases). Trimming cost V 0 bases and J 7 bases, with 16 bases left between them. CDR3 length: 16 amino acids. Germline-derived CDR1 and CDR2 are WNHNN and SYGVQD (reference sequence). For the CDR3, the DNA is TGCGCCAGCAGTGAGTCGGTGCGCTGGGGGAGGAATGAGCAGTTCTTC. It is translated as CASSESVRWGRNEQFF.

The sample holds one count of this clone. The chain uses TRBV7-9 and TRBJ1-5, with D perhaps TRBD1 (5 bases). The CDR3 has 14 residues. Germline values: CDR1 SEHNR, CDR2 FQNEAQ (reference sequence). The V end was cut by 5 bases, the J end by 7 bases, with 15 bases between. This CDR3 is CASSPGGDGQPQHF. The CDR3, as DNA: TGTGCCAGCAGCCCCGGGGGGGATGGACAGCCCCAGCATTTT.

The chain recombines TRBV30 with TRBJ1-5; D perhaps matches TRBD1 (6 bases). The length of the CDR3 is 14 residues. V was pared by 1 base and J by 3 bases, with 10 bases between. Germline assignment: CDR1 GTSNPN and CDR2 SVGIG (reference sequence). In DNA, the CDR3 is TGTGCCTGGAGTGGGGGGCAGTACAATCAGCCCCAGCATTTT. Its protein is CAWSGGQYNQPQHF.

J is TRBJ1-2 and V is TRBV19, with TRBD1 matching over 8 bases. The CDR3 loop spans 14 amino acids. Trimming at V came to 6 bases and at J to 3 bases, leaving 6 bases not matched to a gene. CDR1 and CDR2 from the germline V gene are LNHDA and SQIVND (reference sequence). This CDR3 reads CASSNRGMDYGYTF. As DNA, the CDR3 is TGTGCCAGTAGCAACAGGGGGATGGACTATGGCTACACCTTC.

The V and J genes are TRBV25-1 and TRBJ1-4; 7 bases are a match to TRBD1. The CDR3 spans 13 residues. Trimming took 5 bases from V and 10 from J; bases not matched to a gene: 7. Germline V gene lookup returns CDR1 MGHDK and CDR2 SYGVNS. CDR3 sequence: CASSSMNRGKLFF. The DNA for the CDR3 is TGTGCCAGCAGTTCCATGAACAGGGGAAAACTGTTTTTT.

The chain joins TRBV6-1 to TRBJ2-7, with TRBD1 matching 8 bases. CDR3 size: 15 residues. Trimming cost V 2 bases and J 1 base; bases outside gene matches: 4. The germline V gene has CDR1 MNHNS and CDR2 SASEGT. For the CDR3, the DNA is TGTGCCAGCAGTGAAATTACAGGGGGGTCCTACGAGCAGTACTTC. The encoded protein is CASSEITGGSYEQYF.

This chain uses TRBV29-1 with TRBJ1-2, with a tentative D call TRBD1 (5 bases). This CDR3 spans 14 amino acids. Germline CDR1 reads SQVTM; CDR2 reads ANQGSEA. Trimming took off 0 bases at V and 5 bases at J, with 13 bases between the two ends. The CDR3 DNA sequence: TGCAGCGTTGAAGACAGGGATAGGGTATATGGCTACACCTTC. The encoded protein is CSVEDRDRVYGYTF.

The chain couples TRBV5-1 to TRBJ1-2, with 7 bases matching TRBD1. This CDR3 region has 18 residues. V trimming: 0 bases; J trimming: 6 bases; junction bases outside the gene matches: 17. Germline CDR1 and CDR2: SGHRS and YFSETQ. Here the CDR3 DNA reads TGCGCCAGCAGCTTGGCCCCGATCGGGACAGCTACTAGTGATGGCTACACCTTC. Its protein is CASSLAPIGTATSDGYTF.

The genes are TRBV18 and TRBJ1-5, with 7 bases fitting TRBD1. This CDR3 contains 13 residues. Germline CDR1 reads KGHSH; CDR2 reads LQKENI. The junction had 6 bases not matched to a gene; V was cut back by 3 bases and J by 10 bases. The CDR3 DNA sequence: TGTGCCAGCTCACCCGACAGGGTATCCCCCCAGCATTTT. It yields the protein CASSPDRVSPQHF. Based on the CDR3 plus reference TRBV18 and TRBJ1-5, the full variable domain is NAGVMQNPRHLVRRRGQEARLRCSPMKGHSHVYWYRQLPEEGLKFMVYLQKENIIDESGMPKERFSAEFPKEGPSILRIQQVVRGDSAAYFCASSPDRVSPQHFGDGTRLSIL.

CDR3 in DNA: TGTGCCTATTCCCGCGGAGCCTACGAGCAGTACTTC. Residues: CAYSRGAYEQYF. The rearrangement links TRBV28 to TRBJ2-7; D remains unclear. The CDR3 runs 12 residues. The germline V and J ends were trimmed by 11 bases and 2 bases, with 13 bases remaining between them. Germline V gene lookup returns CDR1 MDHEN and CDR2 SYDVKM.

The chain combines TRBV11-2 with TRBJ2-3; no clear D. Germline loops: CDR1 SGHAT, CDR2 FQNNGV. V gave up 5 bases and J gave up 0 bases, with 12 bases separating them. The CDR3 extends over 15 amino acids. CDR3 nucleotide sequence: TGTGCCAGCAGCGAGACAAATCCTAGCACAGATACGCAGTATTTT. It codes for CASSETNPSTDTQYF.

J is TRBJ1-3 and V is TRBV9; tentatively, D is TRBD1 (6 bases). Trimming left V 4 bases short and J 4 bases short, with 12 bases between. There are 14 residues in the CDR3. Per germline, CDR1 SGDLS and CDR2 YYNGEE. The DNA of the CDR3 is TGTGCCAGCAGCCCAACAGGGATCGGAAACACCATATATTTT. Protein product: CASSPTGIGNTIYF.

The chain couples TRBV11-3 to TRBJ2-2, with no clear D. The CDR3 has 13 amino acids. The germline CDR1 and CDR2 sequences are SGHNT and YENEEA. V dropped 2 bases and J dropped 6 bases, with 7 bases sitting between them. The CDR3 protein is CASSLSLAGELFF. CDR3 DNA: TGTGCCAGCAGCTTAAGCTTGGCCGGGGAGCTGTTTTTT.

The rearrangement uses TRBV4-2 and TRBJ2-7; 11 nucleotides agree with TRBD2. V was pared by 3 bases and J by 4 bases, with 5 bases of the junction left unmatched. The CDR3 is 15 residues long. The V gene's germline CDR1 is LGHNA and CDR2 YNFKEQ. CDR3 residues: CASSQTSGTWYEQYF. CDR3 sequence (DNA): TGTGCCAGCAGCCAGACTAGCGGGACCTGGTACGAGCAGTACTTC.

This chain connects TRBV6-5 to TRBJ1-2, with D possibly matching TRBD1 (6 bases). The germline V and J ends were trimmed by 11 bases and 6 bases, with 13 bases remaining between them. The V gene's germline CDR1 is MNHEY and CDR2 SVGAGI. The CDR3 is 11 amino acids. The CDR3 here is CASGQWNGYTF. CDR3 DNA sequence: TGTGCCTCCGGACAGTGGAATGGCTACACCTTC.

V usage is TRBV5-5 and J usage is TRBJ2-7; the match to TRBD2 covers 10 bases. J lost 3 bases, V lost 0 bases, and 9 bases had no gene match. CDR1 is SGHKS, CDR2 YYEKEE, per germline (reference sequence). CDR3 length equals 17 residues. As DNA, the CDR3 is TGTGCCAGCAGCTTGGAGCCTAGCGGGAGTTTGGTCTACGAGCAGTACTTC. It is translated as CASSLEPSGSLVYEQYF.

The genes are TRBV5-1 and TRBJ2-1; 10 nucleotides match TRBD2. This CDR3 has 19 residues. The V gene end was trimmed by 2 bases and the J gene end by 5 bases; junction bases not matched to a gene: 16. CDR1 is SGHRS, CDR2 YFSETQ, per germline. CDR3 DNA sequence: TGCGCCAGCAGCTTTACCCCTAATACCGGGACTAGCGATAACAATGAGCAGTTCTTC. It codes for CASSFTPNTGTSDNNEQFF.

The chain uses TRBV28 and TRBJ1-5, with TRBD1 identical over 9 bases. The J segment lost 2 bases and the V segment lost 11 bases, leaving 7 bases of the junction unmatched. Per the germline V gene, CDR1 is MDHEN and CDR2 is SYDVKM. The CDR3 extends over 14 amino acids. CDR3 sequence reads: CAGTGGDRNQPQHF. CDR3 nucleotides: TGTGCCGGAACAGGGGGCGACCGCAATCAGCCCCAGCATTTT.

The V gene is TRBV6-1, the J gene TRBJ1-3, with no clear D. Trimming stripped 4 bases from V and 3 bases from J, with 13 bases between. Germline V CDR1 and CDR2: MNHNS, SASEGT. The CDR3 is made up of 15 amino acids. Here the CDR3 DNA reads TGTGCCAGCAGTGGCCGAGGCTCGTATGGAAACACCATATATTTT. Translating it yields CASSGRGSYGNTIYF.

The chain couples TRBV5-6 to TRBJ2-7, with D tentatively TRBD1 (6 bases). V was trimmed by 4 bases and J by 4 bases, leaving 12 bases between them. CDR3 length: 13 amino acids. The germline gives CDR1 SGHDT, CDR2 YYEEEE. The CDR3 DNA follows: TGTGCCAGCAGCCGCAGACAGGTTTACGAGCAGTACTTC. This codes for CASSRRQVYEQYF.

The chain carries TRBV12-5 and TRBJ2-7, with 8 nucleotides matching TRBD2. Germline CDR1 is LGHNT and CDR2 is FRNRAP. V shed 6 bases, J shed 3 bases, and the junction held 4 bases outside the gene matches. The CDR3 has 13 amino acids. As DNA, the CDR3 is TGTGCTAGTGGCCAGGGACTAGGCTACGAGCAGTACTTC. Amino acid sequence: CASGQGLGYEQYF.

Here the CDR3 DNA reads TGTGCCAGCAGCCGGGTGCTGTTTGAGGTATTCTATGGCTACACCTTC. Amino acids: CASSRVLFEVFYGYTF. The gene calls are TRBV4-2 and TRBJ1-2; D not resolved. Trimming pared 4 bases from V and 4 bases from J, leaving 19 bases between. Germline V gene data show CDR1 as LGHNA and CDR2 as YNFKEQ. The CDR3 spans 16 residues.

The chain combines TRBV9 with TRBJ2-1; D gene ambiguous. The CDR3 consists of 14 residues. Per germline, CDR1 SGDLS and CDR2 YYNGEE. V lost 2 bases to trimming and J lost 8 bases, with 14 bases between them. CDR3 nucleotides: TGTGCCAGCAGCGTTAGCTCTGGTAGTGATGAGCAGTTCTTC. Its translation is CASSVSSGSDEQFF. Looking up the rest from reference TRBV9 and TRBJ2-1 gives the full variable domain: DSGVTQTPKHLITATGQRVTLRCSPRSGDLSVYWYQQSLDQGLQFLIQYYNGEERAKGNILERFSAQQFPDLHSELNLSSLELGDSALYFCASSVSSGSDEQFFGPGTRLTVL.

The chain is built from TRBV5-1 and TRBJ1-3; 8 bases align to TRBD1. The CDR3 covers 16 residues. Germline V gene sequence: CDR1 SGHRS, CDR2 YFSETQ. V was pared by 4 bases and J by 4 bases, with 10 bases of the junction left unmatched. The CDR3 spells CASSTQQGGKGNTIYF. In DNA form, the CDR3 reads TGCGCCAGCAGCACCCAACAGGGGGGGAAAGGAAACACCATATATTTT.

This clone came up once. The gene calls are TRBV29-1 and TRBJ2-3; tentative D call: TRBD1 (6 bases). Germline CDR1 is SQVTM and CDR2 is ANQGSEA. The CDR3 has 13 amino acids. The V and J ends lost 4 bases and 5 bases respectively, with 13 bases between them. CDR3 DNA: TGCAGCGTTGTTGGGCAGGGGAAAGATACGCAGTATTTT. Residues: CSVVGQGKDTQYF.

The CDR3 here is CASSDRGIGYTF. CDR3 coding DNA: TGTGCCAGCAGTGACAGGGGGATTGGCTACACCTTC. The V and J genes are TRBV6-1 and TRBJ1-2; 7 bases agree with TRBD1. Germline CDR1 MNHNS, CDR2 SASEGT. Trimming took 3 bases from V and 7 from J; bases not matched to a gene: 2. This CDR3 has 12 amino acids.

The V gene is TRBV7-2, the J gene TRBJ2-7; D is possibly TRBD1 (6 bases). The germline gives CDR1 SGHTA, CDR2 FQGNSA. Trimming pared 5 bases from V and 1 base from J, leaving 12 bases between. The CDR3 is made up of 14 amino acids. DNA for the CDR3: TGTGCCAGCAGCCATGTTCAGGGGTCCTACGAGCAGTACTTC. Its protein is CASSHVQGSYEQYF.

J is TRBJ1-5 and V is TRBV9, with TRBD1 identical over 7 bases. The CDR3 runs 15 residues. Germline values: CDR1 SGDLS, CDR2 YYNGEE. V lost 1 base to trimming and J lost 4 bases; unmatched junction nucleotides: 5. As DNA, the CDR3 is TGTGCCAGCAGCGTAAGGACAGGTCAAAATCAGCCCCAGCATTTT. Its protein is CASSVRTGQNQPQHF.

The gene calls are TRBV19 and TRBJ2-7; D perhaps matches TRBD2 (5 bases). The CDR3 sequence is 14 residues long. The V and J ends lost 11 bases and 3 bases respectively, with 20 bases between them. Germline V CDR1 and CDR2: LNHDA, SQIVND (reference sequence). The CDR3 DNA reads as TGTGCCTCAAGAGGGCGCGGACCATACTACGAGCAGTACTTC. Its protein is CASRGRGPYYEQYF.

This chain joins TRBV19 and TRBJ2-1; 12 bases line up with TRBD2. The CDR3 runs to 15 residues. The trim removed 3 bases at V and 6 bases at J, leaving 3 bases unmatched. Germline V gene lookup returns CDR1 LNHDA and CDR2 SQIVND (reference sequence). CDR3 sequence (DNA): TGTGCCAGTAGTATTTCTAGCGGGAGGGCCAATGAGCAGTTCTTC. Amino acids: CASSISSGRANEQFF.